Below are 32 T cell receptor beta chains sequenced from a single sample in a study of T cell responses to AZD1222 COVID-19 vaccine. Using immunoSEQ multiplex PCR, the repertoire was profiled, and TCRdb retains in-frame clones only, with some absent. The sample lists 150,000 or so clones, less than 95% occurring once. The sequenced sample was peripheral blood, obtained 28 days after the second AZD1222 dose. The receptors were sampled from an adult who received the AZD1222 COVID-19 vaccine.

The genes are TRBV21-1 and TRBJ1-2. TRBV21-1 constitutes a pseudogene. The CDR3 has 22 residues. CDR3 loop: CASSLPSNYGSRYCYPNYGYTF. The CDR3 bases are TGTGCCAGCAGCCTACCGTCTAACTACGGGAGCCGTTACTGCTATCCTAACTATGGCTACACCTTC.

J is TRBJ1-4 and V is TRBV6-5; D remains unclear. The CDR3 extends over 13 amino acids. The V gene lost 6 bases and the J gene lost 7 bases, with 12 bases spanning the gap. Germline V lookup: CDR1 MNHEY, CDR2 SVGAGI. CDR3 amino acids: CASSGQEIEKLFF. The CDR3 region has the DNA TGTGCCAGCAGCGGGCAGGAGATTGAAAAACTGTTTTTT.

The J gene is TRBJ2-2, the V gene TRBV19; 7 bases line up with TRBD2. The CDR3 is 16 amino acids. Germline V lookup: CDR1 LNHDA, CDR2 SQIVND (reference sequence). J gave up 3 bases and V 3 bases, and 7 bases lay outside the gene matches. CDR3 sequence (DNA): TGTGCCAGTAGTATTTCTAGCGGAAGATACACCGGGGAGCTGTTTTTT. It specifies CASSISSGRYTGELFF.

The chain couples TRBV7-9 to TRBJ2-3, with 11 positions matching TRBD2. V lost 5 bases to trimming and J lost 6 bases; unmatched junction nucleotides: 16. Germline V lookup: CDR1 SEHNR, CDR2 FQNEAQ (reference sequence). There are 18 residues in the CDR3. The CDR3 region has the DNA TGTGCCAGCAGCCCCCCGGCTCGTAGCGGGAGGGCATATGATACGCAGTATTTT. This translates into CASSPPARSGRAYDTQYF.

V usage is TRBV19 and J usage is TRBJ1-5, with no clear D. Looked up from germline, CDR1 is LNHDA and CDR2 is SQIVND (reference sequence). The CDR3 spans 16 residues. V lost 0 bases, J lost 5 bases, and 14 bases lay in between. The DNA for the CDR3 is TGTGCCAGTAGTATAGATCGGACGGTGTACCATCAGCCCCAGCATTTT. Its translation is CASSIDRTVYHQPQHF.

The V and J genes are TRBV15 and TRBJ1-1; no clear D. The V gene lost 3 bases and the J gene lost 8 bases, with 7 bases spanning the gap. Germline V gene lookup returns CDR1 LNHNV and CDR2 YYDKDF (reference sequence). The CDR3 runs to 11 residues. Written as DNA, the CDR3 is TGTGCCACCAGCAGGGAGGTGGAAGCTTTCTTT. Amino acids: CATSREVEAFF.

This chain uses TRBV19 with TRBJ2-7, with D possibly TRBD2 on 5 matching bases. Trimming removed 4 bases at V and 7 bases at J, with 23 bases between. Germline values: CDR1 LNHDA, CDR2 SQIVND (reference sequence). The CDR3 loop spans 16 amino acids. The CDR3 region is CASSTPGELRAQEQYF. CDR3 in DNA: TGTGCCAGTAGTACCCCTGGGGAGCTGAGAGCTCAAGAGCAGTACTTC.

CDR3 residues: CSASTGDQPQHF. CDR3 DNA sequence: TGCAGTGCTAGTACAGGGGATCAGCCCCAGCATTTT. The chain carries TRBV20-1 and TRBJ1-5, with 7 bases fitting TRBD1. Germline V gene sequence: CDR1 DFQATT, CDR2 SNEGSKA (reference sequence). The CDR3 contains 12 residues. J lost 5 bases, V lost 3 bases, and 1 base had no gene match.

The rearrangement uses TRBV30 and TRBJ2-5; TRBD1 is a possible D gene (6 bases). V shed 0 bases and J shed 7 bases, with 9 bases lying between them. This CDR3 is built from 12 residues. Germline assignment: CDR1 GTSNPN and CDR2 SVGIG (reference sequence). CDR3 loop: CAWSVQGLTQYF. CDR3 DNA: TGTGCCTGGAGTGTACAGGGTCTGACCCAGTACTTC.

This chain joins TRBV15 and TRBJ1-1; D gene unclear. Per the germline V gene, CDR1 is LNHNV and CDR2 is YYDKDF (reference sequence). The CDR3 loop spans 14 amino acids. V was pared by 0 bases and J by 1 base, with 6 bases between. The CDR3 DNA follows: TGTGCCACCAGCAGAGATTTGAAGAACACTGAAGCTTTCTTT. It encodes CATSRDLKNTEAFF. Full variable domain (remainder filled in from reference TRBV15 and TRBJ1-1): DAMVIQNPRYQVTQFGKPVTLSCSQTLNHNVMYWYQQKSSQAPKLLFHYYDKDFNNEADTPDNFQSRRPNTSFCFLDIRSPGLGDTAMYLCATSRDLKNTEAFFGQGTRLTVV.

The chain links TRBV9 to TRBJ2-3, with 8 bases lining up with TRBD2. Trimming cost V 0 bases and J 6 bases; bases outside gene matches: 9. This CDR3 contains 16 residues. From germline, CDR1 is SGDLS and CDR2 YYNGEE. The CDR3 region has the DNA TGTGCCAGCAGCGTAGGAGCGGGAGTTCGCCTGGATACGCAGTATTTT. Encoded protein: CASSVGAGVRLDTQYF. Complete variable domain (other parts from reference TRBV9 and TRBJ2-3): DSGVTQTPKHLITATGQRVTLRCSPRSGDLSVYWYQQSLDQGLQFLIQYYNGEERAKGNILERFSAQQFPDLHSELNLSSLELGDSALYFCASSVGAGVRLDTQYFGPGTRLTVL.

The rearrangement links TRBV1 to TRBJ1-6. TRBV1 is a listed pseudogene. The CDR3 sequence is 17 residues long. The DNA for the CDR3 is TGCACCAGCAGCCCCCGGGGGGAGCAGATACCTAATTCACCCCTCCACTTT. Its protein product is CTSSPRGEQIPNSPLHF.

This rearrangement joins TRBV20-1 to TRBJ2-4; D is unresolved. This CDR3 has 14 residues. CDR1 and CDR2 (germline): DFQATT, SNEGSKA (reference sequence). Trimming removed 3 bases at V and 5 bases at J, with 14 bases between. The CDR3 reads CSASGVSSQNIQYF. As DNA, the CDR3 is TGCAGTGCTAGTGGTGTTAGTTCCCAAAACATTCAGTACTTC.

This sequence joins TRBV3-1 (or the pseudogene TRBV3-2) and TRBJ2-1; TRBD1 aligns across 12 bases. With V trimmed by 3 bases and J by 6 bases, 3 bases remained unmatched. CDR3 length: 15 residues. CDR1 and CDR2 from the germline V gene are LGHDT and YNNKEL (reference sequence). In nucleotides, the CDR3 is TGTGCCAGCAGCCACGGGGACAGGGGGCGCAATGAGCAGTTCTTC. Protein sequence: CASSHGDRGRNEQFF.

This chain links TRBV4-3 with TRBJ2-5, with D possibly matching TRBD1 (5 bases). The V end was cut by 0 bases, the J end by 4 bases, with 9 bases between. This CDR3 spans 14 amino acids. Germline-derived CDR1 and CDR2 are LGHNA and YSLEER. CDR3 sequence (DNA): TGCGCCAGCAGCCAAGATGGAAGGGGAGAGACCCAGTACTTC. It is translated as CASSQDGRGETQYF.

V and J are TRBV5-4 and TRBJ2-3; 14 nucleotides line up with TRBD2. Germline CDR1 reads SGHNT; CDR2 reads YYREEE (reference sequence). Trimming cost V 5 bases and J 8 bases; bases outside gene matches: 7. This CDR3 has 15 amino acids. CDR3 sequence reads: CASRTTGTSGGTQYF. In nucleotides, the CDR3 is TGTGCCAGCAGGACTACGGGGACTAGCGGGGGTACGCAGTATTTT. The full variable domain, rest sourced from reference TRBV5-4 and TRBJ2-3, is ETGVTQSPTHLIKTRGQQVTLRCSSQSGHNTVSWYQQALGQGPQFIFQYYREEENGRGNFPPRFSGLQFPNYSSELNVNALELDDSALYLCASRTTGTSGGTQYFGPGTRLTVL.

The chain links TRBV11-3 to TRBJ2-4; D assignment may be TRBD1 or TRBD2 (6 bases each). The CDR3 is 13 amino acids. V lost 0 bases and J lost 10, with 10 bases in between. Germline V gene lookup returns CDR1 SGHNT and CDR2 YENEEA. CDR3 in amino acids: CASSLEEGGIQYF. In DNA form, the CDR3 reads TGTGCCAGCAGCTTAGAGGAAGGGGGGATTCAGTACTTC.

Note on this clone: Additional DNA sequences in this sample encode the identical CDR3. The rearrangement joins TRBV7-3 to TRBJ2-1, with D perhaps matching TRBD2 (6 bases). Per the germline V gene, CDR1 is SGHTA and CDR2 is FQGTGA. CDR3 length equals 14 residues. V was trimmed by 3 bases and J by 6 bases, leaving 12 bases between them. This CDR3 is CASSLGGPSNEQFF. CDR3 nucleotide sequence: TGTGCCAGCAGCTTGGGAGGCCCGTCCAATGAGCAGTTCTTC.

The chain joins TRBV7-9 to TRBJ2-7; 8 bases fit TRBD1. J gave up 6 bases and V 11 bases, and 6 bases lay outside the gene matches. The CDR3 has 11 residues. CDR1 SEHNR and CDR2 FQNEAQ come from the germline V gene (reference sequence). CDR3 coding DNA: TGTGCCGAGGACAGGGCATCCGAGCAGTACTTC. This encodes CAEDRASEQYF.

The gene calls are TRBV3-1 (or the pseudogene TRBV3-2) and TRBJ2-3; TRBD2 aligns across 9 bases. The ends lost 4 bases at V and 4 bases at J; junction bases unmatched: 3. The germline CDR1 and CDR2 sequences are LGHDT and YNNKEL (reference sequence). This CDR3 has 14 amino acids. CDR3 residues: CASSPGTSSDTQYF. The CDR3 bases are TGTGCCAGCAGCCCCGGGACTAGCTCAGATACGCAGTATTTT.

This chain uses TRBV30 with TRBJ2-3; D is uncertain. The V and J ends lost 2 bases and 4 bases respectively, with 7 bases between them. This CDR3 is built from 12 residues. CDR1 GTSNPN and CDR2 SVGIG come from the germline V gene (reference sequence). The CDR3 DNA reads TGTGCCTGGAGTCGCCAAGCAGATACGCAGTATTTT. Translation gives CAWSRQADTQYF.

V and J are TRBV7-2 and TRBJ2-3; D may be TRBD2 (6 bases). Trimming pared 5 bases from V and 9 bases from J, leaving 18 bases between. CDR3 length equals 14 residues. Germline values: CDR1 SGHTA, CDR2 FQGNSA. DNA of the CDR3: TGTGCCAGCAGCGCTGGGACTCCCATCGGCACGCAGTATTTT. Its protein is CASSAGTPIGTQYF.

This chain uses TRBV4-3 with TRBJ1-2, with D perhaps matching TRBD1 (6 bases). V was cut by 0 bases and J by 8 bases, with 16 bases left in between. In germline, CDR1 is LGHNA, CDR2 YSLEER. There are 15 residues in the CDR3. CDR3 nucleotide sequence: TGCGCCAGCAGCCAAGAAGTGTTGGGGGACAACGGCTACACCTTC. As protein: CASSQEVLGDNGYTF.

This chain connects TRBV29-1 to TRBJ2-7; D tentatively reads TRBD1 or TRBD2 (7 bases each). Germline CDR1 SQVTM, CDR2 ANQGSEA. Trimming stripped 1 base from V and 5 bases from J, with 18 bases between. The CDR3 totals 15 residues. Here the CDR3 reads CSVEVRRGGINEQYF. The CDR3 DNA reads as TGCAGCGTTGAAGTGCGCAGGGGGGGCATCAACGAGCAGTACTTC.

The V call is TRBV28, the J call TRBJ2-7, with a possible D match to TRBD1 (6 bases). The CDR3 sequence is 14 residues long. Germline loops: CDR1 MDHEN, CDR2 SYDVKM. V lost 2 bases to trimming and J lost 8 bases, with 16 bases between them. The CDR3 protein is CASSLQGRGFQQYF. DNA for the CDR3: TGTGCCAGCAGTTTACAGGGCAGGGGATTCCAGCAGTACTTC. Filled out from reference TRBV28 and TRBJ2-7, the complete variable domain reads DVKVTQSSRYLVKRTGEKVFLECVQDMDHENMFWYRQDPGLGLRLIYFSYDVKMKEKGDIPEGYSVSREKKERFSLILESASTNQTSMYLCASSLQGRGFQQYFGPGTRLTVT.

The rearrangement links TRBV7-2 to TRBJ2-7; TRBD2 aligns across 11 bases. The CDR3 loop spans 16 amino acids. V shed 4 bases, J shed 2 bases, and the junction held 7 bases outside the gene matches. Germline V CDR1 and CDR2: SGHTA, FQGNSA. The CDR3 region has the DNA TGTGCCAGCAGCTCTTCGGGACTAGCGGACCCCTACGAGCAGTACTTC. This sequence encodes CASSSSGLADPYEQYF.

For the CDR3, the DNA is TGTGCCAGCAGCTTAAGTCCTTACGAGCAGTACTTC. Protein sequence: CASSLSPYEQYF. V and J are TRBV7-2 and TRBJ2-7; D is unresolved. Germline V gene sequence: CDR1 SGHTA, CDR2 FQGNSA. The CDR3 spans 12 residues. The V end lost 2 bases, the J end lost 4 bases, and 6 bases lay between the germline ends.

This chain connects TRBV18 to TRBJ1-1; no reliable D call. V was shortened by 2 bases and J by 10 bases, with 17 bases between the two germline ends. Germline V gene lookup returns CDR1 KGHSH and CDR2 LQKENI. This CDR3 contains 14 residues. This CDR3 is CASSPSMEILRAFF. DNA of the CDR3: TGTGCCAGCTCACCATCAATGGAGATTCTTAGAGCTTTCTTT.

V gene TRBV18 combines with J gene TRBJ1-4, with TRBD1 identical over 9 bases. The V gene end was trimmed by 3 bases and the J gene end by 4 bases; junction bases not matched to a gene: 0. The germline gives CDR1 KGHSH, CDR2 LQKENI. The CDR3 is 14 residues long. The CDR3 loop is CASSPGQGNEKLFF. The CDR3 region has the DNA TGTGCCAGCTCACCGGGACAGGGTAATGAAAAACTGTTTTTT.

CDR3 sequence reads: CASSSGDLTRNTIYF. The CDR3 DNA reads as TGCGCCAGCAGCTCAGGGGATTTGACTAGAAACACCATATATTTT. The gene calls are TRBV5-1 and TRBJ1-3, with D maybe TRBD1 (6 bases). CDR3 size: 15 residues. In germline, CDR1 is SGHRS, CDR2 YFSETQ. V gave up 3 bases and J gave up 5 bases, with 15 bases separating them.

V usage is TRBV3-1 (or the pseudogene TRBV3-2) and J usage is TRBJ1-6; the match to TRBD1 covers 7 bases. After removal of 5 bases from V and 2 bases from J, the junction contained 12 bases not matched to a gene. The CDR3 totals 18 residues. Looked up from germline, CDR1 is LGHDT and CDR2 is YNNKEL (reference sequence). CDR3 sequence reads: CASSAQGPRYPYNSPLHF. DNA of the CDR3: TGTGCCAGCAGCGCACAGGGGCCCCGGTATCCCTATAATTCACCCCTCCACTTT.

The chain combines TRBV6-5 with TRBJ2-6; D ambiguous. The CDR3 is 13 amino acids. The germline V gene encodes CDR1 MNHEY and CDR2 SVGAGI. The ends were cut back, 10 bases at V and 1 base at J, with 8 bases in the middle. The CDR3 bases are TGTGCCATCACCCCTTCTGGGGCCAACGTCCTGACTTTC. Protein product: CAITPSGANVLTF.